This T cell receptor (beta chain) appears in the sequencing data of a study of beta chain features in type 1 diabetes. Looking at the study overall: Cell yields, gender and age were comparable in patients and healthy donors.

Sequencing targeted expressed TCRB transcripts, as all isolated RNA had been reverse transcribed. This table comes from immunoSEQ multiplex PCR, and its TCRdb copy is limited to in-frame clones, with some not included. The table has about half a million clones, around 10% seen once. Overall study results and limits: Here, the possible influence of HLA type (on TCRB rearrangement) remained unresolved.

This clone was seen only a few times. Its antigen is currently unknown. The CDR3 sequence is 16 residues long. Germline trimming cut 1 base from V and 0 bases from J; bases unmatched to any gene: 3. Germline V gene lookup returns CDR1 SGHTA and CDR2 FQGNSA. The source of this sequence is a woman aged 18-29 years in good health. What was sequenced was naive CD4+ T cells from blood. The chain recombines TRBV7-2 with TRBJ2-3, with 8 bases matching TRBD2. CDR3 sequence: CASSLEGGRSTDTQYF. DNA of the CDR3: TGTGCCAGCAGCTTAGAGGGCGGGAGGAGCACAGATACGCAGTATTTT.